These T cell receptor beta chains were read from a single sample in a study of somatic mutations in cytotoxic T cells in rheumatoid arthritis. Data came from immunoSEQ multiplex PCR; TCRdb stores just in-frame clones and leaves some out. The sample includes tens of thousands of clones, 84% seen only once; the top ten take about 3.4%. The source material was CD8+ T cells sorted from blood. These receptors came from a man aged 35 to 55 in good health. Each CDR3 is given with its conserved first and last residue.

v_call	j_call	cdr3_aa
TRBV2	TRBJ1-4	CASIEGRYTNEKLFF
TRBV18	TRBJ1-4	CASSPSAKGQGNEKLFF
TRBV28	TRBJ2-5	CASSFTSWETQYF
TRBV5-1	TRBJ2-1	CASSLEGVQGGLDNEQFF
TRBV5-1	TRBJ2-7	CASSLDRGDYEQYF
TRBV30	TRBJ2-7	CAWSDLLVSGIQQGF
TRBV2	TRBJ2-7	CASRIEAAGTYEQYF
TRBV21-1	TRBJ2-1	CASSKAGGDRASGSSYNEQFF
TRBV27	TRBJ2-7	CASSPGSGPSYEQYF
TRBV27	TRBJ1-5	CASSFRGYQPQHF
TRBV5-6	TRBJ2-7	CASSLASASGRADEQYF
TRBV28	TRBJ2-7	CASSFGGRSYEQYF
TRBV4-3	TRBJ2-7	CASSQAQGSGPHDEQYF
TRBV28	TRBJ2-1	CASSLPPAAAEGQRYNEQFF
TRBV5-1	TRBJ2-5	CASSLAYSLETQYF
TRBV5-4	TRBJ2-1	CASSLGTGGSNEQFF
TRBV9	TRBJ1-2	CASSVEGSPLYGYTF
TRBV2	TRBJ2-7	CASSLGYEQYF
TRBV27	TRBJ2-7	CASSIRGPHSYEQYF
TRBV6-5	TRBJ1-3	CASSDLGLGNTIYF
TRBV5-1	TRBJ1-5	CASSLTGNSNQPQHF
TRBV19	TRBJ2-1	CASSIVGSGEQFF
TRBV5-1	TRBJ1-4	CASSSTAAEEKLFF
TRBV11-2	TRBJ2-5	CASSLSLQETQYF
TRBV30	TRBJ2-3	CARASGSSADTQYF
TRBV5-1	TRBJ2-3	CASSLAGGATSTDTQYF
TRBV28	TRBJ1-1	CASSSGAEAFF
TRBV5-5	TRBJ2-1	CASSLSSGNKYEQFF
TRBV4-1	TRBJ2-2	CASSPGTPNTGELFF
TRBV19	TRBJ2-7	CASSMGPAGVVEQYF
TRBV4-3	TRBJ2-1	CASSQDWHRGLNEQFF
TRBV9	TRBJ1-1	CASSVGPLFQESGDTEAFF
TRBV30	TRBJ1-5	CAWTQGPGQPQHF
TRBV9	TRBJ1-5	CASSVTGGVEPQHF
TRBV2	TRBJ2-1	CASSEAGTGGEDEQFF
TRBV2	TRBJ2-2	CASSPGPLRPGELFF
TRBV27	TRBJ2-1	CASSSDLSSYNEQFF
TRBV7-6	TRBJ2-7	CASSLDVTSALNEQYF
TRBV4-1	TRBJ2-5	CASSLTVLAQETQYF
TRBV27	TRBJ2-1	CASSLTGAGGREQFF
TRBV27	TRBJ2-7	CASSLSVRTGSYREGSYEQYF
TRBV27	TRBJ1-4	CASSLDGGEKLFF
TRBV6-1	TRBJ1-1	CASSGRTGLNTEAFF
TRBV7-9	TRBJ1-2	CASSGTGQGVRGYTF
TRBV5-4	TRBJ2-7	CASSPSSGSSYEQYF
TRBV23-1	TRBJ2-7	CASSPRGLPMNEQYF
TRBV28	TRBJ2-3	CASSWGISTDTQYF
TRBV5-1	TRBJ2-5	CASSLDRGGQETQYF
TRBV19	TRBJ1-1	CASSIAPGRLNTEAFF
TRBV7-9	TRBJ2-7	CASSSGEVYEQYF
TRBV25-1	TRBJ2-4	CASSARGTGLAKNIQYF
TRBV27	TRBJ1-1	CATFPLPYRQLNTEAFF
TRBV30	TRBJ2-1	CAGDEQFF
TRBV4-1	TRBJ1-1	CASSQEGTPPTEAFF